This T cell receptor beta chain derives from a study of PD-1 blockade in classical Hodgkin lymphoma. As concerns this clone: Antigen specificity is unknown.

The protocol was immunoSEQ multiplex PCR, while the TCRdb copy is restricted to in-frame clones and leaves out a portion. The sample includes about 20,000 clones, approximately 80% of them seen just once. General study findings and limits: CD4+ but not CD8+ TCR diversity rose significantly by C4D1. Newly diagnosed patients were reported to exhibit reduced baseline TCR diversity relative to healthy donors.

Time point indicated: cycle 4 day 1 (C4D1), after less than 7 weeks of nivolumab. Brentuximab vedotin exposure varied among the patients, all of whom had relapsed after autologous stem cell transplantation. This receptor was taken from a human donor with classical Hodgkin lymphoma. The material was peripheral blood mononuclear cells (PBMCs), obtained before the fourth cycle of nivolumab.

CDR3 in amino acids: CASWQGTGGREQYF. CDR3 in DNA: TGCGCCAGCTGGCAGGGGACAGGGGGTAGGGAGCAGTACTTC. The V and J genes are TRBV5-1 and TRBJ2-7, with 11 bases identical to TRBD1. The V gene's germline CDR1 is SGHRS and CDR2 YFSETQ. V dropped 7 bases and J dropped 7; count of bases not matched to a gene: 10. This CDR3 comprises 14 residues.